This T cell receptor (beta chain) was retrieved from a study of response to subunit inactivated influenza vaccine. The study's findings and limits: Each seasonal influenza vaccination, the authors suggested, recruits few new T cells.

Each CDR3 protein gets one entry after TCRdb re-called the RT-PCR reads with MiXCR. The sample consists of 500,000 to 600,000 distinct CDR3 sequences, around 13% of them appearing once. Trimming left V 7 bases short and J 2 bases short, with 15 bases between. The CDR3 loop spans 14 amino acids. This clonotype was recorded a few times. The antigen remains undetermined. Sample: PBMCs from blood, taken about 13 days after vaccination. This TCR was recovered from a middle-aged man who received an inactivated influenza vaccine. This sequence joins TRBV12-3 or TRBV12-4 and TRBJ2-7, with D perhaps TRBD2 (6 bases). CDR3 sequence: CASNLGGKAYEQYF. DNA for the CDR3: TGTGCCAGCAATCTGGGAGGCAAAGCCTACGAGCAGTACTTC.